One sample yielded the 32 T cell receptor beta chains listed below, sequenced in a study of blood T cell repertoires in COVID-19. The repertoire was sequenced with immunoSEQ multiplex PCR; TCRdb's copy has only in-frame clones and lacks some. The sample includes over 150,000 clones, approximately 82% seen only once; the top ten take approximately 6.9%. The sample consisted of peripheral blood. These receptors all stem from a human donor with acute or convalescent COVID-19. The donor label of this sample is uncertain.

V usage is TRBV5-1 and J usage is TRBJ2-1; TRBD2 is a possible D gene (5 bases). There are 15 residues in the CDR3. Trimming removed 3 bases from V and 2 bases from J, with 12 bases in between. Per germline, CDR1 SGHRS and CDR2 YFSETQ. In DNA, the CDR3 is TGCGCCAGCAGCTACACCGGGATTACCTACAATGAGCAGTTCTTC. Translated: CASSYTGITYNEQFF.

V gene TRBV7-2 combines with J gene TRBJ1-1; 7 positions match TRBD1. This CDR3 is 15 amino acids long. The V gene's germline CDR1 is SGHTA and CDR2 FQGNSA. Trimming took 5 bases from V and 1 from J; bases not matched to a gene: 7. The CDR3 DNA is TGTGCCAGCAGCCCCATCGACAGGGCGAACACTGAAGCTTTCTTT. This gives the protein CASSPIDRANTEAFF.

This clone appeared a single time. This CDR3 is CSVDSRGTEAFF. The CDR3 DNA follows: TGCAGCGTTGACAGCCGGGGGACTGAAGCTTTCTTT. J is TRBJ1-1 and V is TRBV29-1; possibly TRBD1 for D (5 bases). CDR3 size: 12 residues. V was shortened by 3 bases and J by 5 bases, with 10 bases between the two germline ends. CDR1 SQVTM and CDR2 ANQGSEA come from the germline V gene.

Concerning this clone itself: At the DNA level, this CDR3 is encoded by other sequences in the same sample as well. The genes are TRBV18 and TRBJ2-3; TRBD2 is a possible D gene (5 bases). The CDR3 sequence is 15 residues long. Trimming removed 3 bases from V and 0 bases from J, with 10 bases in between. Per germline, CDR1 KGHSH and CDR2 LQKENI. CDR3 sequence reads: CASSPSTGSTDTQYF. CDR3 coding DNA: TGTGCCAGCTCACCTTCAACGGGAAGCACAGATACGCAGTATTTT.

The chain links TRBV29-1 to TRBJ1-1; 8 bases align to TRBD1. Germline V CDR1 and CDR2: SQVTM, ANQGSEA. V lost 0 bases and J lost 0; bases outside the gene matches: 9. The CDR3 has 17 residues. The CDR3 DNA reads as TGCAGCGTTGAAGATCCCGCTAGGACAGGGCTGAACACTGAAGCTTTCTTT. Residues: CSVEDPARTGLNTEAFF.

This clone was seen once. Here the CDR3 DNA reads TGCGCCAGCAGCCGACAGGGGTATGGCACAGATACGCAGTATTTT. This codes for CASSRQGYGTDTQYF. This sequence joins TRBV4-3 and TRBJ2-3, with 8 positions matching TRBD1. Germline V lookup: CDR1 LGHNA, CDR2 YSLEER. The V and J ends lost 4 bases and 1 base, in that order; junction bases with no gene match: 4. This CDR3 contains 15 residues.

The gene calls are TRBV27 and TRBJ1-6; 9 bases are a match to TRBD1. After removal of 4 bases from V and 6 bases from J, the junction contained 4 bases not matched to a gene. The CDR3 length is 15 residues. Germline-derived CDR1 and CDR2 are MNHEY and SMNVEV (reference sequence). CDR3 sequence reads: CASSSQTGGNSPLHF. As DNA, the CDR3 is TGTGCCAGCAGTTCTCAGACAGGGGGTAATTCACCCCTCCACTTT.

The rearrangement links TRBV19 to TRBJ1-1, with 10 bases fitting TRBD1. After removal of 1 base from V and 11 bases from J, the junction contained 22 bases not matched to a gene. The CDR3 runs 19 residues. CDR1 is LNHDA, CDR2 SQIVND, per germline (reference sequence). The DNA of the CDR3 is TGTGCCAGTAGTATAGTGAGGCCAAGTACAAAAGACAGGGGGCTGGGGGCTTTCTTT. It encodes CASSIVRPSTKDRGLGAFF.

The chain recombines TRBV19 with TRBJ1-1; 9 bases are a match to TRBD1. The germline V gene has CDR1 LNHDA and CDR2 SQIVND (reference sequence). The CDR3 spans 15 residues. The V gene end was trimmed by 3 bases and the J gene end by 0 bases; junction bases not matched to a gene: 2. CDR3: CASSMGQGMNTEAFF. The CDR3 DNA sequence: TGTGCCAGTAGTATGGGACAGGGCATGAACACTGAAGCTTTCTTT.

The chain recombines TRBV5-1 with TRBJ2-1; D call uncertain. Looked up from germline, CDR1 is SGHRS and CDR2 is YFSETQ. The CDR3 extends over 14 amino acids. The V gene lost 0 bases and the J gene lost 5 bases, with 9 bases spanning the gap. Here the CDR3 reads CASSLVWRNNEQFF. DNA for the CDR3: TGCGCCAGCAGCTTGGTGTGGCGGAACAATGAGCAGTTCTTC.

The CDR3 is CATAQGGRVTDTQYF. In DNA, the CDR3 is TGTGCCACCGCCCAGGGCGGGAGGGTCACAGATACGCAGTATTTT. The gene calls are TRBV24-1 and TRBJ2-3; 9 bases line up with TRBD2. With V trimmed by 9 bases and J by 2 bases, 8 bases remained unmatched. CDR1 KGHDR and CDR2 SFDVKD come from the germline V gene. The CDR3 runs 15 residues.

V is TRBV12-1 and J is TRBJ1-2; the table's D call, TRBD1, has no DNA check behind it. TRBV12-1 is reported as a pseudogene. CDR3 length: 15 amino acids. This chain's CDR3 is CASSSDRGANYGYTF. In nucleotides, the CDR3 is TGTGCCAGCAGCTCCGACAGGGGGGCTAACTATGGCTACACCTTC.

In this sample, this clone turned up once. The chain uses TRBV11-2 and TRBJ1-1; 8 bases agree with TRBD1. The CDR3 is made up of 14 amino acids. The V gene end was trimmed by 3 bases and the J gene end by 4 bases; junction bases not matched to a gene: 4. Per the germline V gene, CDR1 is SGHAT and CDR2 is FQNNGV. DNA of the CDR3: TGTGCCAGCAGCTTGAGCCAGGGGGCCACTGAAGCTTTCTTT. It codes for CASSLSQGATEAFF.

The chain recombines TRBV27 with TRBJ2-7; 8 positions match TRBD1. CDR1 and CDR2 from the germline V gene are MNHEY and SMNVEV (reference sequence). V shed 2 bases and J 0 bases; nucleotides not matched to a gene: 12. The CDR3 covers 18 residues. CDR3 nucleotide sequence: TGTGCCAGCAGTTTACGGGGACAGGCCGGCGGTAGCTCCTACGAGCAGTACTTC. This encodes CASSLRGQAGGSSYEQYF.

This chain joins TRBV3-1 (or the pseudogene TRBV3-2) and TRBJ1-4, with D maybe TRBD1 (5 bases). This CDR3 is 14 amino acids long. Trimming shortened V by 2 bases and J by 5 bases, and 9 bases separated the two germline ends. CDR1 is LGHDT, CDR2 YNNKEL, per germline (reference sequence). CDR3 DNA: TGTGCCAGCAGCCAACAGGGTGGGAATGAAAAACTGTTTTTT. Translation: CASSQQGGNEKLFF.

The chain carries TRBV27 and TRBJ2-3, with 8 positions matching TRBD2. V lost 3 bases to trimming and J lost 2 bases; unmatched junction nucleotides: 4. The CDR3 sequence is 15 residues long. Germline V gene data show CDR1 as MNHEY and CDR2 as SMNVEV (reference sequence). The CDR3 DNA follows: TGTGCCAGCAGTTTGGGCGGGAGGCCCACAGATACGCAGTATTTT. The encoded protein is CASSLGGRPTDTQYF.

CDR3 protein: CASSYSGDPGTQYF. The DNA for the CDR3 is TGTGCCAGCAGTTACTCTGGAGACCCTGGGACCCAGTACTTC. This sequence joins TRBV6-5 and TRBJ2-5; D gene ambiguous. Germline V gives CDR1 MNHEY, CDR2 SVGAGI. CDR3 length: 14 amino acids. The ends were cut back, 0 bases at V and 7 bases at J, with 12 bases in the middle.

This clone has a single count. V is TRBV7-2 and J is TRBJ2-1; 12 positions match TRBD2. Germline loops: CDR1 SGHTA, CDR2 FQGNSA. The CDR3 extends over 17 amino acids. Germline trimming cut 5 bases from V and 2 bases from J; bases unmatched to any gene: 7. The CDR3 sequence is CASSLRLAGGTYNEQFF. CDR3 in DNA: TGTGCCAGCAGCCTCCGCCTAGCGGGAGGGACCTACAATGAGCAGTTCTTC.

As regards this clone: Other DNA sequences within the sample encode an identical CDR3. The chain has TRBV20-1 and TRBJ2-1; D possibly corresponds to TRBD1 (6 bases). CDR3 size: 10 residues. Germline assignment: CDR1 DFQATT and CDR2 SNEGSKA (reference sequence). The V gene lost 6 bases and the J gene lost 9 bases, with 9 bases spanning the gap. CDR3 residues: CSASRGEQFF. In DNA form, the CDR3 reads TGCAGTGCGAGCAGGGGTGAGCAGTTCTTC.

J is TRBJ1-6 and V is TRBV5-6; D gene unclear. Deletions cut 1 base from V and 14 bases from J, with 10 bases between. Germline CDR1 reads SGHDT; CDR2 reads YYEEEE. The CDR3 covers 12 residues. In DNA form, the CDR3 reads TGTGCCAGCAGCTTGAGCTTCGCGGCCCTCCACTTT. Translating it yields CASSLSFAALHF.

The V call is TRBV24-1, the J call TRBJ2-1; TRBD2 matches 7 bases. Trimming cost V 5 bases and J 7 bases; bases outside gene matches: 4. The germline CDR1 and CDR2 sequences are KGHDR and SFDVKD. The CDR3 contains 13 residues. As DNA, the CDR3 is TGTGCCACCAGTGGCCCAGCGGGAAATGAGCAGTTCTTC. Amino acid sequence: CATSGPAGNEQFF.

The J gene is TRBJ1-1, the V gene TRBV11-2; no definite D call. Germline V gives CDR1 SGHAT, CDR2 FQNNGV. V was pared by 1 base and J by 0 bases, with 6 bases between. CDR3 length equals 14 residues. The CDR3 coding sequence is TGTGCCAGCAGCTTAGGTGACATGAACACTGAAGCTTTCTTT. This sequence encodes CASSLGDMNTEAFF.

The chain links TRBV5-6 to TRBJ1-6, with 10 bases fitting TRBD1. J was trimmed by 9 bases and V by 4 bases; bases with no gene match: 4. The CDR3 extends over 14 amino acids. In germline, CDR1 is SGHDT, CDR2 YYEEEE. CDR3 sequence: CASSLTGGSSPLHF. Written as DNA, the CDR3 is TGTGCCAGCAGCCTGACAGGGGGCAGTTCACCCCTCCACTTT.

This clone has only one observation. The J gene is TRBJ2-5, the V gene TRBV10-1; TRBD2 might be the D (5 bases). The CDR3 is made up of 11 amino acids. Germline loops: CDR1 WNHNN, CDR2 SYGVQD (reference sequence). V lost 8 bases, J lost 5 bases, and 9 bases lay in between. CDR3 coding DNA: TGCGCCAGCTCCTCGGGGGAGACCCAGTACTTC. Its translation: CASSSGETQYF.

This clone was detected a few times. The chain couples TRBV7-3 to TRBJ2-1, with 16 bases identical to TRBD2. Germline CDR1 and CDR2: SGHTA and FQGTGA. Germline trimming cut 4 bases from V and 5 bases from J; bases unmatched to any gene: 11. The CDR3 totals 19 residues. The CDR3 loop is CASSSQLPGLAGGDNEQFF. The CDR3 bases are TGTGCCAGCAGCTCACAACTCCCGGGACTAGCGGGAGGGGACAATGAGCAGTTCTTC.

J is TRBJ1-1 and V is TRBV12-5; 8 bases line up with TRBD1. The CDR3 contains 14 residues. Germline trimming cut 6 bases from V and 1 base from J; bases unmatched to any gene: 4. The germline CDR1 and CDR2 sequences are LGHNT and FRNRAP. The CDR3 here is CASGPGGRNTEAFF. In nucleotides, the CDR3 is TGTGCTAGTGGACCAGGGGGCCGGAACACTGAAGCTTTCTTT. Full variable domain (outside the CDR3, taken from reference TRBV12-5 and TRBJ1-1): DARVTQTPRHKVTEMGQEVTMRCQPILGHNTVFWYRQTMMQGLELLAYFRNRAPLDDSGMPKDRFSAEMPDATLATLKIQPSEPRDSAVYFCASGPGGRNTEAFFGQGTRLTVV.

The chain is built from TRBV24-1 and TRBJ2-3, with a tentative D call TRBD2 (6 bases). Per the germline V gene, CDR1 is KGHDR and CDR2 is SFDVKD. V dropped 6 bases and J dropped 3 bases, with 15 bases sitting between them. There are 15 residues in the CDR3. The CDR3 nucleotides read TGTGCCACCAGTAGACGGGAGATGGGAACAGATACGCAGTATTTT. It yields the protein CATSRREMGTDTQYF.

V gene TRBV19 combines with J gene TRBJ2-7, with D perhaps matching TRBD1 (6 bases). Germline CDR1 reads LNHDA; CDR2 reads SQIVND (reference sequence). CDR3 length: 15 amino acids. Trimming stripped 6 bases from V and 4 bases from J, with 19 bases between. For the CDR3, the DNA is TGTGCCAGTAGAGCAGAGGGACAAAGACCATACGAGCAGTACTTC. It is translated as CASRAEGQRPYEQYF.

J is TRBJ1-3 and V is TRBV29-1, with TRBD1 as a possible D gene (6 bases). Germline V gene lookup returns CDR1 SQVTM and CDR2 ANQGSEA. CDR3 length equals 15 residues. Trimming took off 5 bases at V and 4 bases at J, with 18 bases between the two ends. The CDR3 sequence is CSVLQGVGSGNTIYF. CDR3 sequence (DNA): TGCAGCGTTTTACAGGGAGTCGGGTCCGGAAACACCATATATTTT.

CDR3 in amino acids: CASSQGTGRSYEQYF. The CDR3 DNA is TGTGCCAGCAGCCAAGGGACAGGGCGGAGCTACGAGCAGTACTTC. J is TRBJ2-7 and V is TRBV14, with TRBD1 matching over 8 bases. In germline, CDR1 is SGHDN, CDR2 FVKESK. Unmatched junction bases numbered 5, after V lost 1 base and J lost 3 bases. This CDR3 is 15 amino acids long.

This chain links TRBV6-5 with TRBJ2-1; no reliable D call. Trimming cost V 5 bases and J 5 bases, with 13 bases left between them. Germline CDR1 and CDR2: MNHEY and SVGAGI. CDR3 size: 14 residues. Written as DNA, the CDR3 is TGTGCCAGCAGTCCTATGCCTGCTAACAATGAGCAGTTCTTC. Translated, it gives CASSPMPANNEQFF.

The V gene is TRBV12-3 or TRBV12-4, the J gene TRBJ1-6, with TRBD1 identical over 7 bases. V was clipped by 3 bases and J by 13 bases; unmatched bases: 3. The CDR3 runs to 12 residues. The CDR3 is CASSFEGAPLHF. DNA of the CDR3: TGTGCCAGCAGTTTCGAGGGGGCTCCCCTCCACTTT.